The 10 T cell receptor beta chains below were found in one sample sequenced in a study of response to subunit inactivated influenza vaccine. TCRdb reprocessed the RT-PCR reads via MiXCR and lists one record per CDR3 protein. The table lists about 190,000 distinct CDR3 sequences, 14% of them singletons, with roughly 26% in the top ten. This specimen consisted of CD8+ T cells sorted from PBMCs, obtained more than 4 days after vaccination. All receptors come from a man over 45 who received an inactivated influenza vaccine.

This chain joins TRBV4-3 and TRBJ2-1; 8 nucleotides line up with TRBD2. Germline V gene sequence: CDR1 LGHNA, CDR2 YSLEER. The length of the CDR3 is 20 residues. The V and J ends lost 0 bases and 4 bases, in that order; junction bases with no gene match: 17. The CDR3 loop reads CASSQDLFRGGNTKYNEQFF. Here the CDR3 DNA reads TGCGCCAGCAGCCAAGATCTATTTCGCGGGGGGAATACTAAATACAATGAGCAGTTCTTC.

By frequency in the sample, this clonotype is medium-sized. The CDR3 loop reads CASSQDRAGFTEAFF. The CDR3 DNA sequence: TGTGCCAGCAGCCAAGATAGAGCGGGCTTCACTGAAGCTTTCTTT. The genes are TRBV3-1 and TRBJ1-1; D remains ambiguous. CDR3 length: 15 residues. Germline values: CDR1 LGHDT, CDR2 YNNKEL (reference sequence). Trimming left V 0 bases short and J 4 bases short, with 12 bases between.

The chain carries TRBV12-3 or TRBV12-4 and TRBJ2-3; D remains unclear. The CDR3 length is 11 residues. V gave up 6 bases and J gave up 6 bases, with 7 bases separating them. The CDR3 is CASRKGDTQYF. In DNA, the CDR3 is TGTGCCAGCAGAAAGGGTGATACGCAGTATTTT.

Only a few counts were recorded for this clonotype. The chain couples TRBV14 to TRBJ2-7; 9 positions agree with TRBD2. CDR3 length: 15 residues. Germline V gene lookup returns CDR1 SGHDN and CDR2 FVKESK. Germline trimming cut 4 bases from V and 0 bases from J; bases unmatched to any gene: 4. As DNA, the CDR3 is TGTGCCAGCAGCCTGCGAGCGGGGGGCTCCTACGAGCAGTACTTC. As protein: CASSLRAGGSYEQYF.

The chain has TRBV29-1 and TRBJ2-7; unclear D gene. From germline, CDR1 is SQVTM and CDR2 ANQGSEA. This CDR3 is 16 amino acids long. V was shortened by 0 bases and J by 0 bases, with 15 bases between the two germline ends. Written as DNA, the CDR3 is TGCAGCGTTGAAGATAGGGTCGGCGGAAGCTCCTACGAGCAGTACTTC. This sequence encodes CSVEDRVGGSSYEQYF.

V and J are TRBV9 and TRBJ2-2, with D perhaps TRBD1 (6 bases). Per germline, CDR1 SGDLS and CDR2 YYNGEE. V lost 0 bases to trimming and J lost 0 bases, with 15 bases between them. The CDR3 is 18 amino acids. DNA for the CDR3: TGTGCCAGCAGCGTAGGTGGTGGGGGCGGACCGAACACCGGGGAGCTGTTTTTT. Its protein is CASSVGGGGGPNTGELFF.

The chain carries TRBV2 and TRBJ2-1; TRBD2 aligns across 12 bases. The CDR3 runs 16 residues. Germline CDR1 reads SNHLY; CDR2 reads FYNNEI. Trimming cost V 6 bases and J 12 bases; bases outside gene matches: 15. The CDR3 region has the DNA TGTGCCAGCAGCACTTTTGGGACTAGCGGGCAGGAGTCGCAGTTCTTC. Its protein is CASSTFGTSGQESQFF. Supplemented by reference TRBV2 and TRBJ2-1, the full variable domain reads EPEVTQTPSHQVTQMGQEVILRCVPISNHLYFYWYRQILGQKVEFLVSFYNNEISEKSEIFDDQFSVERPDGSNFTLKIRSTKLEDSAMYFCASSTFGTSGQESQFFGPGTRLTVL.

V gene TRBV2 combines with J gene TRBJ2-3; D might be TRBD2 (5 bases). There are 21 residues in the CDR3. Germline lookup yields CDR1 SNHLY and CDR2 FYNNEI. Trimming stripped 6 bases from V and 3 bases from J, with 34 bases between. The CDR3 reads CASRLVVGSIRDSSPTDTQYF. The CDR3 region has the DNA TGTGCCAGCAGACTAGTGGTTGGATCGATTAGGGATTCTAGTCCAACAGATACGCAGTATTTT.

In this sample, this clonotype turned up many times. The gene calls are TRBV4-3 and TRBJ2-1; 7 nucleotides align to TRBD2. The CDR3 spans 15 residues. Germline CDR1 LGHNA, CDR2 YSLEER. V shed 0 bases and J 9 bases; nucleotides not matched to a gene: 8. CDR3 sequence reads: CASSQEGRGGGEQFF. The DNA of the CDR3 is TGCGCCAGCAGCCAAGAAGGCCGGGGCGGGGGTGAGCAGTTCTTC.

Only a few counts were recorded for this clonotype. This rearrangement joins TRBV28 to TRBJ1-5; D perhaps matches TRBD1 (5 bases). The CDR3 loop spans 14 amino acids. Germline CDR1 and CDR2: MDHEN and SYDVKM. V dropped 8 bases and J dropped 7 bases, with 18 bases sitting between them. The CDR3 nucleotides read TGTGCCAGCCACCGGACGGGGGGTAGGCAGCCCCAGCATTTT. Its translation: CASHRTGGRQPQHF.